These 8 T cell receptor beta chains were sequenced from one sample in a study of a mutant IDH1 vaccine in newly diagnosed glioma (dated by TCRdb to the early 2020s). Reading the label with the study, this specimen's time point is: week 5, during vaccination. Each vaccine dose was 300 ug of a 20-mer mutant IDH1 peptide in Montanide, given subcutaneously with topical imiquimod. Preparation of the library involved the immunoSEQ multiplex PCR assay. Drawn from immuneACCESS, this table holds only the in-frame rearrangements with V and J called that TCRdb kept. Clones are partly lost; checked studies trace under half to an unresolved V gene and leave the rest unexplained. Counted in this sample were about 33,000 clones; about 80% of them appeared once. The top ten constitute roughly 22% of the sample. The antigens these receptors bind are not known. Here the sequenced sample was PBMCs, taken from a glioma patient whose treatment included an IDH1 peptide vaccine. These TCRs come from a man aged 30 to 39 with glioma.

The rearrangement joins TRBV30 to TRBJ1-2; D possibly corresponds to TRBD1 (6 bases). The CDR3 sequence is 13 residues long. Germline assignment: CDR1 GTSNPN and CDR2 SVGIG (reference sequence). V lost 4 bases and J 2 bases, leaving 11 bases between the germline ends. Written as DNA, the CDR3 is TGTGCCTGGACAGGGGCCAGCAACTATGGCTACACCTTC. Its protein product is CAWTGASNYGYTF.

The chain employs TRBV10-3 and TRBJ2-2; D call uncertain. Germline V lookup: CDR1 ENHRY, CDR2 SYGVKD. Trimming took off 8 bases at V and 7 bases at J, with 11 bases between the two ends. The CDR3 runs 12 residues. CDR3 coding DNA: TGTGCCATCTGGGATGTGGACGGGGAGCTGTTTTTT. Translation gives CAIWDVDGELFF.

This clone was counted only a few times. The rearrangement links TRBV28 to TRBJ1-3; D perhaps matches TRBD1 (5 bases). This CDR3 comprises 16 residues. V lost 3 bases and J 0 bases, leaving 12 bases between the germline ends. Germline V CDR1 and CDR2: MDHEN, SYDVKM. CDR3 coding DNA: TGTGCCAGCAGTTTGGGGCAGGCGAGCTCTGGAAACACCATATATTTT. This codes for CASSLGQASSGNTIYF.

The V gene is TRBV6-6, the J gene TRBJ1-1; D perhaps matches TRBD1 (5 bases). The CDR3 spans 15 residues. Germline CDR1 and CDR2: MNHNY and SVGAGI (reference sequence). Trimming took off 6 bases at V and 5 bases at J, with 19 bases between the two ends. The DNA of the CDR3 is TGTGCCAGCAGCCCCCCGGGGGATCTGAGGACTGAAGCTTTCTTT. Its protein product is CASSPPGDLRTEAFF.

This clone has more than one count but fewer than ten. V and J are TRBV5-4 and TRBJ1-1; TRBD1 agrees at 7 bases. Germline values: CDR1 SGHNT, CDR2 YYREEE (reference sequence). With V trimmed by 4 bases and J by 2 bases, 5 bases remained unmatched. The CDR3 is 14 amino acids. The CDR3 bases are TGTGCCAGCAGCCGGGACAGAAGTAACACTGAAGCTTTCTTT. It encodes CASSRDRSNTEAFF. The variable domain in full, completed from reference TRBV5-4 and TRBJ1-1, reads ETGVTQSPTHLIKTRGQQVTLRCSSQSGHNTVSWYQQALGQGPQFIFQYYREEENGRGNFPPRFSGLQFPNYSSELNVNALELDDSALYLCASSRDRSNTEAFFGQGTRLTVV.

This chain joins TRBV5-6 and TRBJ1-2, with D perhaps TRBD1 (6 bases). Per the germline V gene, CDR1 is SGHDT and CDR2 is YYEEEE. The CDR3 extends over 18 amino acids. V lost 6 bases and J 4 bases, leaving 28 bases between the germline ends. Written as DNA, the CDR3 is TGTGCCAGCACCTCCGACGGGGGGCTGATGGAGACAGCCTATGGCTACACCTTC. Protein sequence: CASTSDGGLMETAYGYTF.

This clone has only one observation. The chain has TRBV28 and TRBJ1-2; D is unresolved. CDR1 and CDR2 (germline): MDHEN, SYDVKM. There are 14 residues in the CDR3. V shed 1 base and J shed 2 bases, with 8 bases lying between them. The CDR3 nucleotides are TGTGCCAGCAGTTTATTTCCGGGGAACTATGGCTACACCTTC. Amino acid sequence: CASSLFPGNYGYTF.

The V and J genes are TRBV7-2 and TRBJ2-7; 7 positions agree with TRBD2. The CDR3 sequence is 12 residues long. Germline trimming cut 5 bases from V and 3 bases from J; bases unmatched to any gene: 1. Per germline, CDR1 SGHTA and CDR2 FQGNSA. The CDR3 region is CASSPGGYEQYF. The DNA for the CDR3 is TGTGCCAGCAGCCCGGGGGGCTACGAGCAGTACTTC.